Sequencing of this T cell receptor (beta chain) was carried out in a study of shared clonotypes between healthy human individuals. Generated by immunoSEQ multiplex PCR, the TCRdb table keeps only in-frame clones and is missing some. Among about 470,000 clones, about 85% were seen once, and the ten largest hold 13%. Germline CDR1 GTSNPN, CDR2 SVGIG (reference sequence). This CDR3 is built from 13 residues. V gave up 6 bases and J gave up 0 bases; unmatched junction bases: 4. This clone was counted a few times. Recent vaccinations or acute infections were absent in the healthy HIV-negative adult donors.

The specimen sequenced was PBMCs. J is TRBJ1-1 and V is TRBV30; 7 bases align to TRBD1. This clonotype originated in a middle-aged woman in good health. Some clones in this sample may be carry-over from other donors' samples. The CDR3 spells CACHRGLNTEAFF. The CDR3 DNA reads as TGTGCCTGTCACAGGGGTCTGAACACTGAAGCTTTCTTT.